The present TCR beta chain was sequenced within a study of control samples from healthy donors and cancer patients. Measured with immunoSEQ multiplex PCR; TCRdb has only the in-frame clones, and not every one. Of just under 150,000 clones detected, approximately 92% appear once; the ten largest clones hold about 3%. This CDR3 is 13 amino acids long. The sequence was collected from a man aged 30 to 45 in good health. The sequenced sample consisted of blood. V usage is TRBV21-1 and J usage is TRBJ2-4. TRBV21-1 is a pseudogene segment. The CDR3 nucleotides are TGTGCCAGTACCGCCCTAGCCAAAAACATTCAGTACTTC. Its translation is CASTALAKNIQYF.